These 10 T cell receptor beta chains were sequenced from one sample in a study of cytomegalovirus exposure and HLA in healthy donors. Clones were sequenced by immunoSEQ multiplex PCR, and TCRdb holds only the in-frame ones, with some missing. The table includes 70,000 to 90,000 clones, around four fifths detected once. Sample: PBMCs. All receptors derive from a man aged 25 to 45 in good health and CMV-seronegative.

This chain uses TRBV5-1 with TRBJ2-5; D ambiguous. The CDR3 is 14 amino acids. Per the germline V gene, CDR1 is SGHRS and CDR2 is YFSETQ. Trimming pared 4 bases from V and 7 bases from J, leaving 17 bases between. CDR3 coding DNA: TGCGCCAGCAGCGCCCCCGAGATGATAACGACCCAGTACTTC. Translated, it gives CASSAPEMITTQYF. The full variable domain, with the rest looked up from reference TRBV5-1 and TRBJ2-5, is KAGVTQTPRYLIKTRGQQVTLSCSPISGHRSVSWYQQTPGQGLQFLFEYFSETQRNKGNFPGRFSGRQFSNSRSEMNVSTLELGDSALYLCASSAPEMITTQYFGPGTRLLVL.

The chain carries TRBV12-5 and TRBJ2-6; the D is unclear. Germline V gives CDR1 LGHNT, CDR2 FRNRAP. The CDR3 contains 17 residues. With 4 bases removed from V and 1 base from J, the gap between germline ends came to 14 bases. The CDR3 region has the DNA TGTGCTAGTGGTTCCGGAGTAGGCTGGTCTGGGGCCAACGTCCTGACTTTC. Protein: CASGSGVGWSGANVLTF.

In its sample, this clone was seen a few times. This chain connects TRBV7-9 to TRBJ1-5, with D perhaps TRBD1 (5 bases). The CDR3 is 13 residues long. Trimming removed 1 base at V and 6 bases at J, with 7 bases between. CDR1 and CDR2 from the germline V gene are SEHNR and FQNEAQ (reference sequence). The CDR3: CASSLDGGQPQHF. CDR3 bases: TGTGCCAGCAGCTTAGACGGGGGTCAGCCCCAGCATTTT.

The count of this clone is one. The chain links TRBV7-9 to TRBJ1-4; the D gene is possibly TRBD1 (5 bases). This CDR3 region has 16 residues. Trimming left V 6 bases short and J 7 bases short, with 21 bases between. CDR1 is SEHNR and CDR2 is FQNEAQ in the germline V gene (reference sequence). CDR3 protein: CASSLRVGPTGEKLFF. The CDR3 coding sequence is TGTGCCAGCAGTCTTAGGGTGGGGCCGACGGGTGAAAAACTGTTTTTT.

J is TRBJ1-2 and V is TRBV19; 9 nucleotides align to TRBD1. This CDR3 contains 15 residues. Looked up from germline, CDR1 is LNHDA and CDR2 is SQIVND (reference sequence). Germline trimming cut 8 bases from V and 2 bases from J; bases unmatched to any gene: 9. Written as DNA, the CDR3 is TGTGCCAGTTACTCACCGGGACAGGGCAACTATGGCTACACCTTC. Translation: CASYSPGQGNYGYTF.

This chain links TRBV11-3 with TRBJ2-5; D perhaps matches TRBD1 (5 bases). Germline V gene data show CDR1 as SGHNT and CDR2 as YENEEA. There are 12 residues in the CDR3. Trimming pared 5 bases from V and 9 bases from J, leaving 13 bases between. The CDR3 here is CASSDSQGPQYF. The DNA of the CDR3 is TGTGCCAGCAGCGATAGTCAGGGCCCCCAGTACTTC.

This chain connects TRBV23-1 to TRBJ2-7, with 10 bases that match TRBD2. TRBV23-1 is recorded as an ORF, its role being uncertain. The length of the CDR3 is 14 residues. J gave up 4 bases and V 7 bases, and 7 bases lay outside the gene matches. The CDR3 loop reads CASITSGTLYEQYV. CDR3 nucleotides: TGCGCCAGCATAACTAGCGGGACTTTATACGAGCAGTACGTC.

CDR3 bases: TGTGCCAGCTCACCTCTAAGAGGCGGGACAGAGCTAATGAAAGAACTGTTTTTT. This sequence encodes CASSPLRGGTELMKELFF. The genes are TRBV18 and TRBJ1-4; 7 bases map to TRBD1. The germline gives CDR1 KGHSH, CDR2 LQKENI. This CDR3 is built from 18 residues. The V and J ends lost 3 bases and 12 bases, in that order; junction bases with no gene match: 22. Drawing the rest from reference TRBV18 and TRBJ1-4, the complete variable domain is NAGVMQNPRHLVRRRGQEARLRCSPMKGHSHVYWYRQLPEEGLKFMVYLQKENIIDESGMPKERFSAEFPKEGPSILRIQQVVRGDSAAYFCASSPLRGGTELMKELFFGSGTQLSVL.

This chain joins TRBV5-1 and TRBJ2-7; 8 positions agree with TRBD1. Trimming at V came to 4 bases and at J to 5 bases, leaving 8 bases not matched to a gene. Germline V lookup: CDR1 SGHRS, CDR2 YFSETQ. This CDR3 is built from 14 residues. The DNA for the CDR3 is TGCGCCAGCAGCGCGGGACAGGCGACCCACGAGCAGTACTTC. This codes for CASSAGQATHEQYF.

This clone has just one count. The chain links TRBV28 to TRBJ1-4; the D is unclear. Germline V gene lookup returns CDR1 MDHEN and CDR2 SYDVKM. Trimming pared 2 bases from V and 8 bases from J, leaving 15 bases between. This CDR3 has 15 amino acids. The CDR3 DNA is TGTGCCAGCAGTTTAGGGTGGGCAGGTCGGGAAAAACTGTTTTTT. It translates to CASSLGWAGREKLFF.